This T cell receptor (beta chain) is from a study of cytomegalovirus exposure and HLA in healthy donors. This clone was seen a single time. CDR1 is SSHAT, CDR2 FNYEAQ, per germline (reference sequence). The CDR3 consists of 15 residues. V was trimmed by 6 bases and J by 5 bases, leaving 19 bases between them. The PCR used 60 Vbeta and 13 Jbeta primers. Original processing notes: As a later analysis found, there were 70 million to 100 million unique TCR beta chains, of which roughly 11 million were shared. Measured with immunoSEQ multiplex PCR; TCRdb has only the in-frame clones, and not every one. D and trimming come from the DNA, and the V and J calls and clone size come from that table. The sample contains 150,000 to 200,000 clones, around four fifths of which appear only once.

This chain uses TRBV7-7 with TRBJ2-5; D may be TRBD2 (7 bases). Specimen: PBMCs. The receptor was derived from a man between 18 and 29 years old in good health and CMV-seropositive. CDR3 amino acids: CASRLSGGAWETQYF. In nucleotides, the CDR3 is TGTGCCAGCAGGTTAAGTGGGGGGGCTTGGGAGACCCAGTACTTC.